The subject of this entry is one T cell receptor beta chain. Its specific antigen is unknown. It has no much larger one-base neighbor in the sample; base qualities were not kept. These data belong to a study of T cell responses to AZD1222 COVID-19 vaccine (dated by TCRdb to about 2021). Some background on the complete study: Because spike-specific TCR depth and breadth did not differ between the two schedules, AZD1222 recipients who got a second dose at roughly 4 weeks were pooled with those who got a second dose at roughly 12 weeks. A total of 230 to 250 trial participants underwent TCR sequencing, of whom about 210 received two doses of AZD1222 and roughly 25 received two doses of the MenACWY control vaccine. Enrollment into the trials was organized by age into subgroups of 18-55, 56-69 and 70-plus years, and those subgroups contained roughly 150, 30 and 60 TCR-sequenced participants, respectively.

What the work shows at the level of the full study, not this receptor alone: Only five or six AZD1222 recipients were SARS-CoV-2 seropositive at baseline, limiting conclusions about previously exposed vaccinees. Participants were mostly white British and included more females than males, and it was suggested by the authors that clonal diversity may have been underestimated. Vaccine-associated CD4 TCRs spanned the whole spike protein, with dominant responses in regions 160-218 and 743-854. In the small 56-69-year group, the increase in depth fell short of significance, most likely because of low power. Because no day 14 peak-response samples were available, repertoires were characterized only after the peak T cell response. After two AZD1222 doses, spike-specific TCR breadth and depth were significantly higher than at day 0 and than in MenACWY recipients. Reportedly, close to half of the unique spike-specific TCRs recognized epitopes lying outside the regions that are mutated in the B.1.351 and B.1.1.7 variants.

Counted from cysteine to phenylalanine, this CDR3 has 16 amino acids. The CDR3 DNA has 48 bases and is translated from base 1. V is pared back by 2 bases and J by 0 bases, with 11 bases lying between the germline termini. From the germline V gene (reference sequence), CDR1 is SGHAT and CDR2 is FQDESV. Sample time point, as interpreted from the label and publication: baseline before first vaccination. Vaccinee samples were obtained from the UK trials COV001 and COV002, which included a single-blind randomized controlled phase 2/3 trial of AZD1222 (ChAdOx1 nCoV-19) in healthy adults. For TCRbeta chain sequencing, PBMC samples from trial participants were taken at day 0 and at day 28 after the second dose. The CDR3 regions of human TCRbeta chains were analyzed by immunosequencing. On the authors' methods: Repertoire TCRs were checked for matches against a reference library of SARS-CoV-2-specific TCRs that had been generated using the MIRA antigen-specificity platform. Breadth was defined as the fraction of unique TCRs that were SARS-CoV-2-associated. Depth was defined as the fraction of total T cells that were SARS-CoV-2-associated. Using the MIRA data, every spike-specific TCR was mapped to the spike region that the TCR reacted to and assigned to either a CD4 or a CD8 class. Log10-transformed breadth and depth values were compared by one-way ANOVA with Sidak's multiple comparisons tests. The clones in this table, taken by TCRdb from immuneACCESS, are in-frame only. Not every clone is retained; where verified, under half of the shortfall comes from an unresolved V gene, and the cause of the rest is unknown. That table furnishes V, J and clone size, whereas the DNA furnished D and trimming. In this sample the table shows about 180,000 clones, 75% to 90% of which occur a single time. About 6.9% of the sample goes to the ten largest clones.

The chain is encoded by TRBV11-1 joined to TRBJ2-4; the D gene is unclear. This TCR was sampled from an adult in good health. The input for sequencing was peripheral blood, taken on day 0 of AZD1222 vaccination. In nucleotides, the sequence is TGTGCCAGCAGCTTAATGCCAGAACTAGCCAAAAACATTCAGTACTTC. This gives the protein CASSLMPELAKNIQYF.